These 21 T cell receptor beta chains originate from one sample sequenced in a study of technical replicates of blood from four donors. Repertoires were generated with immunoSEQ multiplex PCR, while TCRdb's copy carries only in-frame clones and drops some. The sample has about 66,000 clones, 95% to 97% seen once. Sequencing was done on a sample of T cells isolated from PBMCs. The origin of the receptors is a human donor in good health.

The V and J genes are TRBV30 and TRBJ1-4, with 7 bases aligning to TRBD1. Germline CDR1 GTSNPN, CDR2 SVGIG (reference sequence). CDR3 length: 15 amino acids. The V segment lost 0 bases and the J segment 4 bases; nucleotides outside the gene matches: 5. This chain's CDR3 is CAWSVPGTVNEKLFF. The CDR3 bases are TGTGCCTGGAGTGTACCCGGGACAGTTAATGAAAAACTGTTTTTT. The full variable domain, completed using reference TRBV30 and TRBJ1-4, is SQTIHQWPATLVQPVGSPLSLECTVEGTSNPNLYWYRQAAGRGLQLLFYSVGIGQISSEVPQNLSASRPQDRQFILSSKKLLLSDSGFYLCAWSVPGTVNEKLFFGSGTQLSVL.

J is TRBJ1-2 and V is TRBV2; 7 nucleotides match TRBD1. The germline V gene has CDR1 SNHLY and CDR2 FYNNEI. J was trimmed by 8 bases and V by 8 bases; bases with no gene match: 8. The CDR3 is 12 amino acids. Here the CDR3 reads CASGLTGKGYTF. The CDR3 nucleotides read TGTGCCAGCGGGTTGACAGGGAAGGGCTACACCTTC.

The CDR3, as DNA: TGCAGCGTTGCCCCCGGACGCACGGGGGTCTCGAGCTATGGCTACACCTTC. Residues: CSVAPGRTGVSSYGYTF. This chain uses TRBV29-1 with TRBJ1-2; D is possibly TRBD1 (5 bases). CDR3 length: 17 residues. The germline V gene encodes CDR1 SQVTM and CDR2 ANQGSEA. Trimming took off 4 bases at V and 4 bases at J, with 25 bases between the two ends.

V is TRBV4-1 and J is TRBJ1-1; a possible D gene is TRBD1 (6 bases). Between the trimmed V and J ends, which lost 4 bases and 1 base, there was a span of 19 bases. This CDR3 has 17 amino acids. Germline V lookup: CDR1 MGHRA, CDR2 YSYEKL. In nucleotides, the CDR3 is TGCGCCAGCAGCCGGATCATGACAGGCTTTGGGAACACTGAAGCTTTCTTT. It translates to CASSRIMTGFGNTEAFF.

V usage is TRBV5-8 and J usage is TRBJ1-5, with 7 bases that match TRBD1. The CDR3 has 16 residues. V gave up 4 bases and J gave up 4 bases; unmatched junction bases: 11. Germline assignment: CDR1 SGHTS and CDR2 YDEGEE. CDR3 protein: CASSEETGPGNQPQHF. CDR3 nucleotide sequence: TGTGCCAGCAGCGAAGAGACAGGGCCTGGAAATCAGCCCCAGCATTTT.

This clone showed up just once. The chain links TRBV6-5 to TRBJ1-2, with a weak D call TRBD1 (5 bases). This CDR3 contains 16 residues. Germline CDR1 reads MNHEY; CDR2 reads SVGAGI. V lost 0 bases and J 2 bases, leaving 13 bases between the germline ends. This CDR3 reads CASSYSPETANYGYTF. The CDR3 DNA follows: TGTGCCAGCAGTTACTCACCAGAGACAGCCAACTATGGCTACACCTTC.

The chain carries TRBV10-3 and TRBJ1-6; weak D call: TRBD1 (6 bases). The ends were cut back, 0 bases at V and 10 bases at J, with 10 bases in the middle. Per the germline V gene, CDR1 is ENHRY and CDR2 is SYGVKD. The length of the CDR3 is 14 residues. CDR3 loop: CAISESAGESPLHF. Here the CDR3 DNA reads TGTGCCATCAGTGAGTCGGCAGGGGAGTCACCCCTCCACTTT.

The sample holds one count of this clone. The V gene is TRBV28, the J gene TRBJ1-3, with a weak D call TRBD1 (6 bases). The germline CDR1 and CDR2 sequences are MDHEN and SYDVKM. The CDR3 spans 16 residues. V was pared by 1 base and J by 6 bases, with 16 bases between. The CDR3: CASSLSRARGLNTIYF. CDR3 in DNA: TGTGCCAGCAGTTTATCTCGGGCCAGGGGATTAAACACCATATATTTT.

The chain recombines TRBV4-3 with TRBJ1-6; D ambiguous. The CDR3 is 14 residues long. Germline assignment: CDR1 LGHNA and CDR2 YSLEER. The V gene lost 5 bases and the J gene lost 8 bases, with 13 bases spanning the gap. The CDR3 sequence is CASSSNTGDSPLHF. The CDR3 nucleotides are TGCGCCAGCAGCTCAAATACGGGAGATTCACCCCTCCACTTT.

The chain couples TRBV5-1 to TRBJ2-2; 8 bases agree with TRBD1. The CDR3 loop spans 16 amino acids. V gave up 2 bases and J gave up 4 bases; unmatched junction bases: 7. The germline V gene encodes CDR1 SGHRS and CDR2 YFSETQ. The CDR3 bases are TGCGCCAGCAGCTTAAGACAGGGGCTGGGCACCGGGGAGCTGTTTTTT. This sequence encodes CASSLRQGLGTGELFF.

The chain recombines TRBV7-2 with TRBJ2-7; D remains ambiguous. Deletions cut 2 bases from V and 4 bases from J, with 6 bases between. In germline, CDR1 is SGHTA, CDR2 FQGNSA. The CDR3 has 12 residues. The CDR3 sequence: CASSLPTYEQYF. The CDR3 region has the DNA TGTGCCAGCAGCTTACCCACTTACGAGCAGTACTTC. Supplemented by reference TRBV7-2 and TRBJ2-7, the full variable domain reads GAGVSQSPSNKVTEKGKDVELRCDPISGHTALYWYRQSLGQGLEFLIYFQGNSAPDKSGLPSDRFSAERTGGSVSTLTIQRTQQEDSAVYLCASSLPTYEQYFGPGTRLTVT.

This clone was seen a single time. This chain's CDR3 is CASSQGDSYNEQFF. Here the CDR3 DNA reads TGCGCCAGCAGCCAAGGGGACAGCTACAATGAGCAGTTCTTC. The rearrangement joins TRBV4-3 to TRBJ2-1; TRBD1 agrees at 7 bases. From germline, CDR1 is LGHNA and CDR2 YSLEER. V lost 1 base to trimming and J lost 3 bases; unmatched junction nucleotides: 0. The CDR3 sequence is 14 residues long.

The gene calls are TRBV28 and TRBJ2-7; 7 bases align to TRBD2. The ends lost 10 bases at V and 0 bases at J; junction bases unmatched: 9. The CDR3 extends over 14 amino acids. Germline lookup yields CDR1 MDHEN and CDR2 SYDVKM. CDR3 sequence reads: CATVRDYSSYEQYF. DNA for the CDR3: TGTGCCACCGTCAGGGACTATAGCTCCTACGAGCAGTACTTC.

This sequence joins TRBV27 and TRBJ1-2; 7 bases agree with TRBD1. V dropped 3 bases and J dropped 0; count of bases not matched to a gene: 4. CDR3 length: 15 amino acids. Germline assignment: CDR1 MNHEY and CDR2 SMNVEV (reference sequence). This CDR3 reads CASSFAGTANYGYTF. The CDR3 DNA sequence: TGTGCCAGCAGTTTTGCCGGGACAGCTAACTATGGCTACACCTTC.

CDR3 residues: CASARLAGVSEQFF. The CDR3 DNA reads as TGTGCCAGCGCGCGACTAGCGGGAGTTAGTGAGCAGTTCTTC. The gene calls are TRBV6-1 and TRBJ2-1; 12 bases map to TRBD2. Looked up from germline, CDR1 is MNHNS and CDR2 is SASEGT. Trimming cost V 8 bases and J 9 bases; bases outside gene matches: 8. The CDR3 sequence is 14 residues long.

The V and J genes are TRBV9 and TRBJ1-1; tentatively, D is TRBD1 (6 bases). The V end lost 7 bases, the J end lost 3 bases, and 10 bases lay between the germline ends. In germline, CDR1 is SGDLS, CDR2 YYNGEE. The CDR3 length is 12 residues. Here the CDR3 DNA reads TGTGCCAGCCGTGGACAGCACACTGAAGCTTTCTTT. This translates into CASRGQHTEAFF.

The chain links TRBV29-1 to TRBJ1-1, with TRBD1 matching over 7 bases. Germline values: CDR1 SQVTM, CDR2 ANQGSEA. This CDR3 comprises 17 residues. V lost 4 bases, J lost 0 bases, and 14 bases stayed unmatched. DNA of the CDR3: TGCAGCGTTGGGGGACAGTACTCAATACCGATGAACACTGAAGCTTTCTTT. As protein: CSVGGQYSIPMNTEAFF. Supplemented by reference TRBV29-1 and TRBJ1-1, the full variable domain reads SAVISQKPSRDICQRGTSLTIQCQVDSQVTMMFWYRQQPGQSLTLIATANQGSEATYESGFVIDKFPISRPNLTFSTLTVSNMSPEDSSIYLCSVGGQYSIPMNTEAFFGQGTRLTVV.

This clone was observed a single time. This chain links TRBV7-9 with TRBJ2-7, with TRBD2 matching 7 bases. CDR1 is SEHNR and CDR2 is FQNEAQ in the germline V gene (reference sequence). V shed 2 bases, J shed 5 bases, and the junction held 15 bases outside the gene matches. This CDR3 comprises 17 residues. CDR3 loop: CASSLKFGGSSAHEQYF. In nucleotides, the CDR3 is TGTGCCAGCAGCTTAAAATTCGGCGGGAGTAGCGCCCACGAGCAGTACTTC.

The chain recombines TRBV5-6 with TRBJ1-1; D ambiguous. Trimming took 2 bases from V and 11 from J, leaving 10 bases between them. The CDR3 extends over 11 amino acids. The V gene's germline CDR1 is SGHDT and CDR2 YYEEEE. The CDR3 sequence: CASSLGRMAFF. The CDR3 bases are TGTGCCAGCAGCTTAGGGAGGATGGCTTTCTTT.

This clone was picked up one time. The CDR3 DNA reads as TGTGCCAGCAGCTTGGGAGTCGGGTTGGAAGGCTACACCTTC. This sequence encodes CASSLGVGLEGYTF. V and J are TRBV5-6 and TRBJ1-2; the D is unclear. The CDR3 covers 14 residues. V lost 0 bases and J lost 8, with 14 bases in between. Germline V lookup: CDR1 SGHDT, CDR2 YYEEEE.

The rearrangement links TRBV18 to TRBJ1-5; TRBD1 is a possible D gene (6 bases). V lost 4 bases and J 5 bases, leaving 9 bases between the germline ends. The CDR3 sequence is 13 residues long. The germline CDR1 and CDR2 sequences are KGHSH and LQKENI. The chain's CDR3 is CASSLGQYQPQHF. The CDR3 DNA reads TGTGCCAGCTCACTAGGACAGTATCAGCCCCAGCATTTT. The full variable domain, with the rest looked up from reference TRBV18 and TRBJ1-5, is NAGVMQNPRHLVRRRGQEARLRCSPMKGHSHVYWYRQLPEEGLKFMVYLQKENIIDESGMPKERFSAEFPKEGPSILRIQQVVRGDSAAYFCASSLGQYQPQHFGDGTRLSIL.